This TCR beta chain was retrieved from a study of OX40 agonist ivuxolimab in advanced cancers. Study-wide context: Of the patients, three showed partial responses, one with hepatocellular carcinoma and two with cutaneous melanoma. General observations from the study: CD4+ and CD8+ blood T cells expanded clonally by week 6 at 0.1 to 3.0 mg/kg.

A note on this clone: Its cognate antigen is unknown.

The method was immunoSEQ multiplex PCR; TCRdb's version includes in-frame clones alone and lacks a portion of them. Found here are 90,000 to 130,000 clones, 75% to 95% of them singletons; the top ten hold under 0.85%. The germline V gene has CDR1 MRHNA and CDR2 SNTAGT. V was clipped by 5 bases and J by 0 bases, with 8 bases between them. This CDR3 has 13 residues. The TCR comes from an adult with an advanced solid tumor such as melanoma, head and neck, liver or kidney cancer. V usage is TRBV6-4 and J usage is TRBJ2-7, with D unclear. Sequences were derived from CD4+ or CD8+ T cells sorted from blood, sampled in a trial of the OX40 agonist ivuxolimab. The CDR3 nucleotides are TGTGCCAGCAGTTTACAGCCCTCCTACGAGCAGTACTTC. Translating gives CASSLQPSYEQYF.